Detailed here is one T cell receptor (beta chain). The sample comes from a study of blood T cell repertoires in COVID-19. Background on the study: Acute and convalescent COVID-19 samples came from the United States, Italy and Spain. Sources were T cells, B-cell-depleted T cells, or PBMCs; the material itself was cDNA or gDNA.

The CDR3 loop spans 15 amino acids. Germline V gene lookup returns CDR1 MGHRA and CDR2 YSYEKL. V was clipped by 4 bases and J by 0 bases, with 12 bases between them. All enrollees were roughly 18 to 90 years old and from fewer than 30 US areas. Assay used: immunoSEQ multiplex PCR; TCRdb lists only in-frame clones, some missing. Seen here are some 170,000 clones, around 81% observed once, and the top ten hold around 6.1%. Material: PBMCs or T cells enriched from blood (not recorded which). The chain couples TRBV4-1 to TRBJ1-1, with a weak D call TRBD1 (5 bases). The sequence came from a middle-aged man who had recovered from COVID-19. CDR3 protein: CASSRGGFMNTEAFF. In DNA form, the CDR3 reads TGCGCCAGCAGCCGGGGGGGATTTATGAACACTGAAGCTTTCTTT.